The sequence of this TCR beta chain was determined in a study of T cells in Graves' hyperthyroidism and ophthalmopathy. Looked up from germline, CDR1 is GTSNPN and CDR2 is SVGIG (reference sequence). The CDR3 sequence is 13 residues long. The V gene end was trimmed by 2 bases and the J gene end by 4 bases; junction bases not matched to a gene: 3. Amplification targeted TCR beta CDR3 regions from RNA transcripts. Using the HTBI primer set, a first-round RT-PCR was run on the TCR CDR3. TCRdb re-called the multiplex PCR reads through MiXCR, storing one row per CDR3 protein. Of roughly 750,000 distinct CDR3 sequences listed, 15% to 20% were seen once; the top ten hold under 9.5%. The table lists this clonotype with many counts.

This chain connects TRBV30 to TRBJ1-1; 8 positions match TRBD1. Sequencing was performed on blood. This clonotype was obtained from a man in his late teens or twenties with Graves' hyperthyroidism. As DNA, the CDR3 is TGTGCCTGGAGTAGACAGGGGTCCACTGAAGCTTTCTTT. Translated, it gives CAWSRQGSTEAFF.